These T cell receptor beta chains were read from a single sample in a study of blood T cell repertoires in COVID-19. Sequencing used immunoSEQ multiplex PCR; TCRdb keeps in-frame clones, though not all of them. The sample consists of some 85,000 clones, nearly 90% of them appearing once. Sequences were obtained from peripheral blood. These receptors were obtained from a man aged 50 or older with acute or convalescent COVID-19. Each CDR3 is given with its conserved first and last residue. Each record gives: J gene, V gene, D gene, clone size, CDR3 DNA, CDR3 protein. The D gene is left open where the match is weak. Clone size is given for some rows only: seen once, a few or many times, or a class if the clone is expanded.

J: TRBJ2-3
V: TRBV7-9
D: NA
size: NA
DNA: TGTGCCAGCAGCTTCTCCCAGGGCACAGATACGCAGTATTTT
CDR3: CASSFSQGTDTQYF

J: TRBJ2-5
V: TRBV9
D: NA
size: NA
DNA: TGTGCCAGCAGCGAAACCGCAGGGTTTCGGGAGACCCAGTACTTC
CDR3: CASSETAGFRETQYF

J: TRBJ2-2
V: TRBV11-2
D: NA
size: NA
DNA: TGTGCCAGCAGCTTATCCCGTCCGAACACCGGGGAGCTGTTTTTT
CDR3: CASSLSRPNTGELFF

J: TRBJ2-1
V: TRBV9
D: NA
size: once
DNA: TGTGCCAGCAGTTACGGGGGTGGGAGCTCCTACAATGAGCAGTTCTTC
CDR3: CASSYGGGSSYNEQFF

J: TRBJ1-6
V: TRBV28
D: NA
size: NA
DNA: TGTGCCAGCAGGGCGGGAGTTTCCTATTCACCCCTCCACTTT
CDR3: CASRAGVSYSPLHF

J: TRBJ2-5
V: TRBV7-6
D: TRBD1
size: NA
DNA: TGTGCCAGCAGCCGCACCGGGGACAGGGGTAGGGAGACCCAGTACTTC
CDR3: CASSRTGDRGRETQYF

J: TRBJ1-2
V: TRBV3-1/TRBV3-2
D: TRBD1
size: NA
DNA: TGTGCCAGCACGTCGGGACAGGGGAACTATGGCTACACCTTC
CDR3: CASTSGQGNYGYTF

J: TRBJ2-3
V: TRBV3-1/TRBV3-2
D: NA
size: NA
DNA: TGTGCCAGCAGCCAAGCGACCGGGAGCACAGATACGCAGTATTTT
CDR3: CASSQATGSTDTQYF

J: TRBJ2-1
V: TRBV30
D: TRBD2
size: NA
DNA: TGTGCCTGGAGTGAGCCACTAGCGGGGGATCACAATGAGCAGTTCTTC
CDR3: CAWSEPLAGDHNEQFF

J: TRBJ1-3
V: TRBV15
D: NA
size: NA
DNA: TGTGCCACCAGCAGAGGGAGATCTGGAAACACCATATATTTT
CDR3: CATSRGRSGNTIYF

J: TRBJ1-2
V: TRBV30
D: NA
size: NA
DNA: TGTGCCTGGAGTGTACAGCGCGGACCGGGGTATGGCTACACCTTC
CDR3: CAWSVQRGPGYGYTF

J: TRBJ1-6
V: TRBV4-1
D: TRBD1
size: once
DNA: TGCGCCAGCAGCCCATCGGACAGGGATGCCGGTTCACCCCTCCACTTT
CDR3: CASSPSDRDAGSPLHF

J: TRBJ1-1
V: TRBV5-1
D: NA
size: NA
DNA: TGCGCCAGCAGCTTCAGGGGTATGAACACTGAAGCTTTCTTT
CDR3: CASSFRGMNTEAFF

J: TRBJ1-1
V: TRBV7-7
D: NA
size: NA
DNA: TGTGCTAGCAGCTTCGAACAGGCGTTGAACACTGAAGCTTTCTTT
CDR3: CASSFEQALNTEAFF

J: TRBJ1-4
V: TRBV7-2
D: NA
size: NA
DNA: TGTGCCAGCAGCTTAGAAATGGGGCCTAGGGGAAAACTGTTTTTT
CDR3: CASSLEMGPRGKLFF

J: TRBJ1-2
V: TRBV6-6
D: NA
size: NA
DNA: TGTGCCAGCAGTTACGCCCGGGGGGATGGCTACACCTTC
CDR3: CASSYARGDGYTF

J: TRBJ1-2
V: TRBV9
D: TRBD1
size: few
DNA: TGTGCCAGCAGCGCATTAGACAGGGGAGATGGCTACACCTTC
CDR3: CASSALDRGDGYTF

J: TRBJ2-2
V: TRBV6-1
D: TRBD1
size: NA
DNA: TGTGCCAGCAGTGAAAGAATAGGGAAGGGGGCAAACACCGGGGAGCTGTTTTTT
CDR3: CASSERIGKGANTGELFF

J: TRBJ1-4
V: TRBV4-2
D: TRBD1
size: few
DNA: TGTGCCAGCACAGGCAGGGGGACAGGGATGGAGGAAAAACTGTTTTTT
CDR3: CASTGRGTGMEEKLFF

J: TRBJ2-7
V: TRBV30
D: TRBD1
size: NA
DNA: TGTGCCTGGGGACAGGGGCCCACCTACGAGCAGTACTTC
CDR3: CAWGQGPTYEQYF

J: TRBJ2-1
V: TRBV7-2
D: TRBD2
size: NA
DNA: TGTGCCAGCAGCTTAGACGGCGGGGGGGCCAATGAGCAGTTCTTC
CDR3: CASSLDGGGANEQFF

J: TRBJ1-6
V: TRBV15
D: NA
size: NA
DNA: TGTGCCACCAGCAGAGATCGGGGATCACCCCTCCACTTT
CDR3: CATSRDRGSPLHF

J: TRBJ1-5
V: TRBV29-1
D: TRBD1
size: NA
DNA: TGCAGCGTTGGGGACAGGGGGGATCAGCCCCAGCATTTT
CDR3: CSVGDRGDQPQHF

J: TRBJ1-2
V: TRBV28
D: TRBD1
size: few
DNA: TGTGCCAGCTCCCAACCACAGGGGACTAACTATGGCTACACCTTC
CDR3: CASSQPQGTNYGYTF

J: TRBJ2-5
V: TRBV7-9
D: TRBD2
size: NA
DNA: TGTGCCAGCAGCCCGGTATTCGGACTAGCGGGCGGAGTCCAAGAGACCCAGTACTTC
CDR3: CASSPVFGLAGGVQETQYF

J: TRBJ1-2
V: TRBV2
D: TRBD1
size: NA
DNA: TGTGCCAGCACCAGTTCACAGGGGGCAGGGGATGGCTACACCTTC
CDR3: CASTSSQGAGDGYTF

J: TRBJ1-2
V: TRBV11-2
D: TRBD1
size: NA
DNA: TGTGCCACCACGGGACAGGGACGCTATGGCTACACCTTC
CDR3: CATTGQGRYGYTF

J: TRBJ1-3
V: TRBV29-1
D: TRBD1
size: NA
DNA: TGCAGCGGGGGGGACAGAGACTCTGGAAACACCATATATTTT
CDR3: CSGGDRDSGNTIYF

J: TRBJ2-6
V: TRBV5-5
D: NA
size: NA
DNA: TGTGCCAGCAGCTTGGATGTGTTATCTGGGGCCAACGTCCTGACTTTC
CDR3: CASSLDVLSGANVLTF

J: TRBJ1-2
V: TRBV5-5
D: TRBD1
size: few
DNA: TGTGCCAGCAGCTTAGACAGGGGGAACTATGGCTACACCTTC
CDR3: CASSLDRGNYGYTF

J: TRBJ2-1
V: TRBV18
D: TRBD1
size: NA
DNA: TGTGCCAGCTCACCGGGACAGAACAATGAGCAGTTCTTC
CDR3: CASSPGQNNEQFF

J: TRBJ1-2
V: TRBV6-5
D: TRBD1
size: NA
DNA: TGTGCCAGCAGTCGACAGGGGGGACAGGGCTACACCTTC
CDR3: CASSRQGGQGYTF

J: TRBJ1-2
V: TRBV3-1/TRBV3-2
D: TRBD1
size: NA
DNA: TGTGCCAGCAGCCAAGGAGGGGGCGGCTATGGCTACACCTTC
CDR3: CASSQGGGGYGYTF

J: TRBJ2-5
V: TRBV7-2
D: TRBD2
size: once
DNA: TGTGCCAGCAGCTGGATGCGGGGGGGTATGGAGACCCAGTACTTC
CDR3: CASSWMRGGMETQYF

J: TRBJ2-5
V: TRBV6-5
D: NA
size: NA
DNA: TGTGCCAGCAGGGAGACAGGTGGCGTGGGGACCCAGTACTTC
CDR3: CASRETGGVGTQYF

J: TRBJ1-3
V: TRBV6-5
D: TRBD1
size: NA
DNA: TGTGCCAGCGCCCGGGACAGGGGTATAAACACCATATATTTT
CDR3: CASARDRGINTIYF

J: TRBJ2-3
V: TRBV5-1
D: NA
size: once
DNA: TGCGCCAGCAGCTTGGGGCAGGGTACCGGGAGCACAGATACGCAGTATTTT
CDR3: CASSLGQGTGSTDTQYF

J: TRBJ1-3
V: TRBV7-2
D: TRBD1
size: NA
DNA: TGTGCCAGCAGCTCAGACAGGGTTAACACCATATATTTT
CDR3: CASSSDRVNTIYF

J: TRBJ1-2
V: TRBV6-5
D: TRBD1
size: NA
DNA: TGTGCCAGCAGTCCGGACAGGGGAGCCTATGGCTACACCTTC
CDR3: CASSPDRGAYGYTF

J: TRBJ1-5
V: TRBV7-6
D: TRBD1
size: once
DNA: TGTGCCAGCAGCACTGGGACAGGGGCTCAGCCCCAGCATTTT
CDR3: CASSTGTGAQPQHF

J: TRBJ2-5
V: TRBV3-1/TRBV3-2
D: NA
size: NA
DNA: TGTGCCAGCAGCCCCTCGGGGGAGCGAGAGACCCAGTACTTC
CDR3: CASSPSGERETQYF

J: TRBJ2-1
V: TRBV7-3
D: NA
size: NA
DNA: TGTGCCAGCAGCTTTATCGGGGGAGGCTCCTACAATGAGCAGTTCTTC
CDR3: CASSFIGGGSYNEQFF

J: TRBJ1-1
V: TRBV11-1
D: TRBD1
size: few
DNA: TGTGCCAGCAGACCAAGGACAGGGGGAAAAACTGAAGCTTTCTTT
CDR3: CASRPRTGGKTEAFF

J: TRBJ2-1
V: TRBV5-3
D: TRBD1
size: NA
DNA: TGTGCCAAAGCACTGACGCCGGGACAGGTGGTAAATGAGCAGTTCTTC
CDR3: CAKALTPGQVVNEQFF

J: TRBJ1-1
V: TRBV28
D: NA
size: NA
DNA: TGTGCCAGCAGTGCCTGGGACATCAACACTGAAGCTTTCTTT
CDR3: CASSAWDINTEAFF

J: TRBJ2-2
V: TRBV14
D: NA
size: NA
DNA: TGTGCCAGCAGCCAAGTTCGCGGGGGCACGGACACCGGGGAGCTGTTTTTT
CDR3: CASSQVRGGTDTGELFF

J: TRBJ1-4
V: TRBV27
D: TRBD1
size: NA
DNA: TGTGCCAGCAGTTTTGGAGGACAGGGTAATAGGATAGCGACTAATGAAAAACTGTTTTTT
CDR3: CASSFGGQGNRIATNEKLFF

J: TRBJ1-3
V: TRBV27
D: NA
size: NA
DNA: TGTGCCAGCAGTTTGACAGGACCTGGAAACACCATATATTTT
CDR3: CASSLTGPGNTIYF

J: TRBJ2-3
V: TRBV7-2
D: TRBD1
size: NA
DNA: TGTGCCAGCAGTACCGGGACAGGGAAGGATACGCAGTATTTT
CDR3: CASSTGTGKDTQYF

J: TRBJ1-5
V: TRBV12-3/TRBV12-4
D: NA
size: few
DNA: TGTGCCAGCAGTTTGAATCAGGATCAGCCCCAGCATTTT
CDR3: CASSLNQDQPQHF

J: TRBJ2-3
V: TRBV30
D: NA
size: once
DNA: TGTGCCTGGAGATGGTCGGCATCGCGGACGCAGTATTTT
CDR3: CAWRWSASRTQYF

J: TRBJ2-1
V: TRBV11-2
D: NA
size: NA
DNA: TGTGCCAGCAGCTTAGGGTTGAGGGATGAGCAGTTCTTC
CDR3: CASSLGLRDEQFF

J: TRBJ1-2
V: TRBV10-3
D: NA
size: NA
DNA: TGTGCCATCAGTGCCCCGGACAGTTTCTATGGCTACACCTTC
CDR3: CAISAPDSFYGYTF